Listed below are T cell receptor beta chains from one sample, sequenced in a study of post-analysis software for immune sequencing data. Each CDR3 protein gets one entry after TCRdb re-called the PCR reads with MiXCR. Found here are about 190,000 distinct CDR3 sequences, approximately 29% of them singletons; the top ten hold nearly 3.5%. What was sequenced was blood. The receptors originated from a girl aged 2 to 17 with multiple sclerosis. Each CDR3 is given without its conserved first and last residue.

TRBV29-1	TRBJ2-7	SVDTSGRAGEQY
TRBV6-1	TRBJ2-1	ASSEPSSGGVSYNEQF
TRBV5-6	TRBJ1-1	ASSRDLNTEAF
TRBV14	TRBJ2-4	ASSPKMTGRPSAKNIQY
TRBV5-1	TRBJ1-1	ASSLTGLNTEAF
TRBV10-1	TRBJ2-7	AGNRRYEQY
TRBV5-1	TRBJ2-1	ASSLSSGKYNEQF
TRBV18	TRBJ2-1	ASSPRGRTYNEQF
TRBV4-2	TRBJ1-6	ASSQGRSGTGGESPLH
TRBV5-1	TRBJ2-2	ASSFGPVNGELF
TRBV2	TRBJ1-1	ASSETVVNRFTEAF
TRBV27	TRBJ1-1	ASSPYRGKRNTEAF
TRBV3-1	TRBJ2-3	ASSQDMTSTQY
TRBV20-1	TRBJ1-2	SASPERVIGGYT
TRBV20-1	TRBJ2-3	SARGPGKSLDTQY